This TCR beta chain was sequenced in a study of blood T cell repertoires in COVID-19. Study in general: The study drew acute and convalescent COVID-19 samples from the United States, Italy and Spain. In each case, the material was cDNA or gDNA derived from T cells, B-cell-depleted T cells, or PBMCs.

Germline V CDR1 and CDR2: LGHDT, YNNKEL (reference sequence). The CDR3 has 14 residues. Trimming removed 1 base at V and 7 bases at J, with 8 bases between. Per the original methods: Reference gene primer amplification gave nucleated cell count estimates. Profiled with immunoSEQ multiplex PCR; TCRdb holds only in-frame clones, not every one. That table gives V, J and clone size, and the DNA gave D and trimming. The data contain fewer than 85,000 clones, around 90% of them singletons. The clonotype was recovered from a man between 60 and 75 years old with acute or convalescent COVID-19. Sequenced: peripheral blood. This rearrangement joins TRBV3-1 (or the pseudogene TRBV3-2) to TRBJ1-6; D is possibly TRBD1 (6 bases). The CDR3 bases are TGTGCCAGCAGCCAAGGACAGGCGAATTCACCCCTCCACTTT. It codes for CASSQGQANSPLHF.